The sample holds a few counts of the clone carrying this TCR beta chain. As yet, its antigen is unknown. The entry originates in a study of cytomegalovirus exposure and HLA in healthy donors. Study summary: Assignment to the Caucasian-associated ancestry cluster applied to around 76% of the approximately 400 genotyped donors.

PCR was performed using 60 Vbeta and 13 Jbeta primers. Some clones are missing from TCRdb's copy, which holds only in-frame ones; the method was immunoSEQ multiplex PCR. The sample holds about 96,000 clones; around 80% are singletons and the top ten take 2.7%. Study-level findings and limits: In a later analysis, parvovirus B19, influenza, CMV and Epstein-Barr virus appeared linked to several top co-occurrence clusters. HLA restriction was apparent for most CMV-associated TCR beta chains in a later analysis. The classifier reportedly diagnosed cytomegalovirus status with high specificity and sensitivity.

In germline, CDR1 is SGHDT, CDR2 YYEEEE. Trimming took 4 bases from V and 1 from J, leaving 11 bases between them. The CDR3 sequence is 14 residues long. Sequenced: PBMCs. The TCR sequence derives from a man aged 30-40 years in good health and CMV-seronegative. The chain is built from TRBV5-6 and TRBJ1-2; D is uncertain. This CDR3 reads CASSPLSDNYGYTF. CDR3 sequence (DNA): TGTGCCAGCAGCCCACTTTCCGATAACTATGGCTACACCTTC.